One sample yielded the 18 T cell receptor beta chains listed below, sequenced in a study of control samples from healthy donors and cancer patients. The method was immunoSEQ multiplex PCR; TCRdb's version includes in-frame clones alone and lacks a portion of them. Of some 120,000 clones listed, more than 85% are singletons. Sequenced sample: blood. These receptors all stem from a young man in good health.

The CDR3 sequence is CASSPTLNNEQFF. CDR3 coding DNA: TGTGCCAGCAGCCCTACTCTGAACAATGAGCAGTTCTTC. J is TRBJ2-1 and V is TRBV7-3; D gene unclear. CDR3 length: 13 amino acids. Germline CDR1 and CDR2: SGHTA and FQGTGA. V was pared by 5 bases and J by 5 bases, with 10 bases between.

In DNA, the CDR3 is TGTGCCAGCAGCGTAGACAGGGGCGGCTACGAGCAGTACTTC. Translated, it gives CASSVDRGGYEQYF. The V gene is TRBV9, the J gene TRBJ2-7; TRBD1 aligns across 7 bases. V lost 0 bases, J lost 3 bases, and 3 bases stayed unmatched. CDR3 length: 14 amino acids. Germline values: CDR1 SGDLS, CDR2 YYNGEE.

This clone has only one observation. The CDR3 spells CASSLSRGPSYEQYF. CDR3 DNA sequence: TGTGCCAGCAGCTTGTCCAGGGGTCCCTCCTACGAGCAGTACTTC. The chain combines TRBV5-4 with TRBJ2-7; D may be TRBD1 (6 bases). V lost 1 base and J 0 bases, leaving 11 bases between the germline ends. CDR1 is SGHNT and CDR2 is YYREEE in the germline V gene (reference sequence). This CDR3 spans 15 amino acids.

This chain uses TRBV3-1 (or the pseudogene TRBV3-2) with TRBJ1-3; D possibly corresponds to TRBD1 (6 bases). Germline assignment: CDR1 LGHDT and CDR2 YNNKEL (reference sequence). The V end lost 0 bases, the J end lost 7 bases, and 13 bases lay between the germline ends. The CDR3 consists of 15 residues. CDR3 nucleotide sequence: TGTGCCAGCAGCCAAGAGTGGCAGGGGCTGAACACCATATATTTT. Protein product: CASSQEWQGLNTIYF.

The gene calls are TRBV28 and TRBJ2-7, with TRBD1 identical over 9 bases. CDR3 length equals 16 residues. The junction had 10 bases not matched to a gene; V was cut back by 2 bases and J by 5 bases. Germline V lookup: CDR1 MDHEN, CDR2 SYDVKM. CDR3 in DNA: TGTGCCAGCAGTTTAGTGACAGGGGGTAGTGTCCACGAGCAGTACGTC. The encoded protein is CASSLVTGGSVHEQYV.

J is TRBJ2-2 and V is TRBV9; the match to TRBD1 covers 8 bases. Germline CDR1 and CDR2: SGDLS and YYNGEE. With V trimmed by 2 bases and J by 6 bases, 3 bases remained unmatched. CDR3 length equals 14 residues. The CDR3 sequence is CASSVSQGAGELFF. The CDR3 nucleotides are TGTGCCAGCAGCGTGTCACAGGGGGCCGGGGAGCTGTTTTTT.

The chain recombines TRBV5-4 with TRBJ2-3; 11 bases line up with TRBD2. CDR1 is SGHNT, CDR2 YYREEE, per germline (reference sequence). After removal of 5 bases from V and 1 base from J, the junction contained 18 bases not matched to a gene. This CDR3 region has 20 residues. CDR3 loop: CASRSVLAGGSGPRTDTQYF. CDR3 nucleotide sequence: TGTGCCAGCAGGTCGGTCCTAGCGGGGGGTTCCGGTCCCCGCACAGATACGCAGTATTTT.

The rearrangement joins TRBV28 to TRBJ2-7; 7 nucleotides match TRBD1. There are 13 residues in the CDR3. The V segment lost 8 bases and the J segment 5 bases; nucleotides outside the gene matches: 9. The germline CDR1 and CDR2 sequences are MDHEN and SYDVKM. CDR3 DNA sequence: TGTGCCAGCGGGCAACAGGGGCGCGACGAGCAGTACTTC. Its protein is CASGQQGRDEQYF. Supplemented by reference TRBV28 and TRBJ2-7, the full variable domain reads DVKVTQSSRYLVKRTGEKVFLECVQDMDHENMFWYRQDPGLGLRLIYFSYDVKMKEKGDIPEGYSVSREKKERFSLILESASTNQTSMYLCASGQQGRDEQYFGPGTRLTVT.

The chain employs TRBV28 and TRBJ2-2; D is possibly TRBD2 (5 bases). Germline-derived CDR1 and CDR2 are MDHEN and SYDVKM. There are 16 residues in the CDR3. The V gene lost 5 bases and the J gene lost 6 bases, with 19 bases spanning the gap. The CDR3 sequence is CASSPGGGGNPGELFF. CDR3 bases: TGTGCCAGCAGTCCCGGTGGAGGCGGCAACCCCGGGGAGCTGTTTTTT.

This clone was counted once. The chain couples TRBV5-1 to TRBJ2-2, with D unresolved. Trimming removed 0 bases at V and 4 bases at J, with 10 bases between. Per the germline V gene, CDR1 is SGHRS and CDR2 is YFSETQ. The length of the CDR3 is 15 residues. The CDR3 sequence is CASSLGITSTGELFF. The CDR3 DNA reads as TGCGCCAGCAGCTTGGGAATCACAAGCACCGGGGAGCTGTTTTTT.

This clone has a handful of counts. V usage is TRBV6-1 and J usage is TRBJ2-1; D may match TRBD1 or TRBD2 (5 bases each). Between the trimmed V and J ends, which lost 3 bases and 8 bases, there was a span of 20 bases. The germline CDR1 and CDR2 sequences are MNHNS and SASEGT. The CDR3 runs to 16 residues. In nucleotides, the CDR3 is TGTGCCAGCAGTGACGGGGTGAGGGGCGTGGGGTATGAGCAGTTCTTC. This sequence encodes CASSDGVRGVGYEQFF.

The chain has TRBV5-1 and TRBJ2-7; 7 bases line up with TRBD2. After removal of 4 bases from V and 5 bases from J, the junction contained 9 bases not matched to a gene. Germline CDR1 reads SGHRS; CDR2 reads YFSETQ. The CDR3 extends over 14 amino acids. This CDR3 reads CASSGEGKGHEQYF. Here the CDR3 DNA reads TGCGCCAGCAGCGGGGAGGGTAAGGGGCACGAGCAGTACTTC.

The V call is TRBV7-9, the J call TRBJ1-1; D call uncertain. The ends were cut back, 1 base at V and 11 bases at J, with 5 bases in the middle. The germline CDR1 and CDR2 sequences are SEHNR and FQNEAQ (reference sequence). This CDR3 comprises 10 residues. CDR3 nucleotides: TGTGCCAGCAGCTTAGGAGATGCTTTCTTT. Encoded protein: CASSLGDAFF.

The chain employs TRBV9 and TRBJ1-1; no firm D call. Germline lookup yields CDR1 SGDLS and CDR2 YYNGEE. The CDR3 spans 13 residues. The germline V and J ends were trimmed by 0 bases and 7 bases, with 10 bases remaining between them. The CDR3: CASSVEGHLEAFF. As DNA, the CDR3 is TGTGCCAGCAGCGTAGAGGGTCACCTTGAAGCTTTCTTT.

The J gene is TRBJ1-2, the V gene TRBV30; perhaps TRBD1 as D (6 bases). Per germline, CDR1 GTSNPN and CDR2 SVGIG (reference sequence). This CDR3 has 13 amino acids. Trimming removed 3 bases from V and 7 bases from J, with 15 bases in between. The CDR3 DNA is TGTGCCTGGAGCGCTACAGGGAGGGTTGGCTACACCTTC. It is translated as CAWSATGRVGYTF.

This sequence joins TRBV18 and TRBJ1-4; 9 bases agree with TRBD1. In germline, CDR1 is KGHSH, CDR2 LQKENI. CDR3 size: 13 residues. J lost 8 bases, V lost 8 bases, and 6 bases had no gene match. The CDR3 loop reads CASRTGVYEKLFF. Written as DNA, the CDR3 is TGTGCCAGCCGGACAGGGGTGTACGAAAAACTGTTTTTT. The full variable domain, rest sourced from reference TRBV18 and TRBJ1-4, is NAGVMQNPRHLVRRRGQEARLRCSPMKGHSHVYWYRQLPEEGLKFMVYLQKENIIDESGMPKERFSAEFPKEGPSILRIQQVVRGDSAAYFCASRTGVYEKLFFGSGTQLSVL.

The gene calls are TRBV15 and TRBJ1-2; no reliable D call. This CDR3 region has 13 residues. Trimming removed 0 bases from V and 4 bases from J, with 6 bases in between. CDR1 and CDR2 from the germline V gene are LNHNV and YYDKDF (reference sequence). CDR3 DNA sequence: TGTGCCACCAGCAGAGAAGATTCCTATGGCTACACCTTC. Its translation is CATSREDSYGYTF.

V and J are TRBV5-1 and TRBJ1-1, with 9 bases that match TRBD1. Germline CDR1 is SGHRS and CDR2 is YFSETQ. After removal of 6 bases from V and 3 bases from J, the junction contained 9 bases not matched to a gene. CDR3 size: 15 residues. Here the CDR3 DNA reads TGCGCCAGCACAGGGGACAGGGAGGGATACACTGAAGCTTTCTTT. Protein product: CASTGDREGYTEAFF.